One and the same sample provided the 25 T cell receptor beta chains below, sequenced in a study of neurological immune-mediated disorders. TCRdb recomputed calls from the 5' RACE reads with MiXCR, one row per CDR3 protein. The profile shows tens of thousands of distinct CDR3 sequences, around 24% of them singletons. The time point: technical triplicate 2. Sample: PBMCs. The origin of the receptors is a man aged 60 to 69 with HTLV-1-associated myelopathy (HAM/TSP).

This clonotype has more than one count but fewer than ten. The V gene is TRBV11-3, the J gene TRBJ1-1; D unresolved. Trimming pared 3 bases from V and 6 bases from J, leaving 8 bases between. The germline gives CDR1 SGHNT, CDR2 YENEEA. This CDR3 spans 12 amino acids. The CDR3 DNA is TGTGCCAGCAGCTTGAGCGGGGCTGAAGCTTTCTTT. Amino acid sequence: CASSLSGAEAFF.

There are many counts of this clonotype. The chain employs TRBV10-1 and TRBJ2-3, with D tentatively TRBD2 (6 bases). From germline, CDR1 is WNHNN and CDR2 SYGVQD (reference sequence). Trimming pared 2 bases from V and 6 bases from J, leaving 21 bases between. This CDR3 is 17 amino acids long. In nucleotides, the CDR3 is TGCGCCAGCAGTGAGGTCCCCCCGGGAGCCTCTCAGGATACGCAGTATTTT. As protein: CASSEVPPGASQDTQYF.

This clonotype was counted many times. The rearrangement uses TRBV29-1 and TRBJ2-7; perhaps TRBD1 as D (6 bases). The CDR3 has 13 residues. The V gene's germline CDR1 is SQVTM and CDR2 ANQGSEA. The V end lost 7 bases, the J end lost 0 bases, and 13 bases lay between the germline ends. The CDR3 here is CSAYDRTSYEQYF. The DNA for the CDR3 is TGCAGCGCGTACGACAGGACCTCCTACGAGCAGTACTTC.

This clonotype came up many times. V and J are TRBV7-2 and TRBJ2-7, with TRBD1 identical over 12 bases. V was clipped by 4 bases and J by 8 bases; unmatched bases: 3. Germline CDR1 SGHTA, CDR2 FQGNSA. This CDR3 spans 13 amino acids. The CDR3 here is CASSSGTGGKQYF. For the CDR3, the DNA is TGTGCCAGCAGCTCCGGGACAGGGGGCAAGCAGTACTTC.

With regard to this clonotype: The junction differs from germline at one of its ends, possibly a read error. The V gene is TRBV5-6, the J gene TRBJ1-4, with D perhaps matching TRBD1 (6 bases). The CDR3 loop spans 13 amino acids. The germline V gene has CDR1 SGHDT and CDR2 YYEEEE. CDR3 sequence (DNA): TGTGTCAGCAGGGGACGGCTCGACGAAAAACTGTTTTTT. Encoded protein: CVSRGRLDEKLFF.

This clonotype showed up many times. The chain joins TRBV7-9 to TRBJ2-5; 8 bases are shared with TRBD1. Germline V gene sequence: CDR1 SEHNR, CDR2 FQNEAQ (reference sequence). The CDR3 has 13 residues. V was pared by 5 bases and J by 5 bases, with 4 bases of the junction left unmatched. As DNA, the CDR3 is TGTGCCAGCAGCAAAACAGGGGGGGAGACCCAGTACTTC. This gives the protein CASSKTGGETQYF.

This CDR3 is CASSFNLAGAGANVLTF. The CDR3 coding sequence is TGTGCCAGCAGCTTCAATCTAGCGGGAGCTGGGGCCAACGTCCTGACTTTC. This sequence joins TRBV5-4 and TRBJ2-6; 10 nucleotides align to TRBD2. Per germline, CDR1 SGHNT and CDR2 YYREEE (reference sequence). The CDR3 has 17 residues. J gave up 2 bases and V 2 bases, and 4 bases lay outside the gene matches.

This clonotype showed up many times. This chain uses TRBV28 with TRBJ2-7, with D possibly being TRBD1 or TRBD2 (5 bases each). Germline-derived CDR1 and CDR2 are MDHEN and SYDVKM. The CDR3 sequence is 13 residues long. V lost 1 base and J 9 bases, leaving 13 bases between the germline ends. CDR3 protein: CASSLSAGRVQYF. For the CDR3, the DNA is TGTGCCAGCAGTTTATCGGCAGGGCGGGTGCAGTACTTC.

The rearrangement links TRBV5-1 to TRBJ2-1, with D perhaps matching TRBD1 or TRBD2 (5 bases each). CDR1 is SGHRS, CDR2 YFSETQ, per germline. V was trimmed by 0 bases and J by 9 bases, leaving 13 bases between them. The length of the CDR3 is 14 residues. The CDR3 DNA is TGCGCCAGCAGCTTGGGAAGCGTGAGGGGTGAGCAGTTCTTC. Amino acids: CASSLGSVRGEQFF.

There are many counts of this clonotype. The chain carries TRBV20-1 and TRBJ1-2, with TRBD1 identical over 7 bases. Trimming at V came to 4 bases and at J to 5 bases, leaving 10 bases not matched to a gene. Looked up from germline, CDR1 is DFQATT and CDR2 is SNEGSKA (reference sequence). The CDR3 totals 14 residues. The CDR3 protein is CSAMLRGATYGYTF. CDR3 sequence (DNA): TGCAGTGCTATGCTCAGGGGGGCCACATATGGCTACACCTTC.

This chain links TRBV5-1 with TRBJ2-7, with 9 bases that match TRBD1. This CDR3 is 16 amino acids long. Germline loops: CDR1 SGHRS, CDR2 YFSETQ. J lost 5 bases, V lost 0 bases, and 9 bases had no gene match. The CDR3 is CASSLVPGTGFNEQYF. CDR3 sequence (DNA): TGCGCCAGCAGCTTGGTTCCCGGGACAGGGTTTAACGAGCAGTACTTC.

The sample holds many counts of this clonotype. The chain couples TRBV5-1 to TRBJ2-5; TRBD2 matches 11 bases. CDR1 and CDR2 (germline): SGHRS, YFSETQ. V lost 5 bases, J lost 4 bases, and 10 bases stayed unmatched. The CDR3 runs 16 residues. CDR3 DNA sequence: TGCGCCAGCAGTTTCTCCGGGACTAGCGGAGGAGAGACCCAGTACTTC. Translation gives CASSFSGTSGGETQYF.

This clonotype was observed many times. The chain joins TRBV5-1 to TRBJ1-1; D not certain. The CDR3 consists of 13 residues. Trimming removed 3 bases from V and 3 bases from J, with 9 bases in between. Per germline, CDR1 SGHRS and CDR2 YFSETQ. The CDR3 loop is CASSWGGDTEAFF. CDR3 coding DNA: TGCGCCAGCAGCTGGGGTGGTGACACTGAAGCTTTCTTT.

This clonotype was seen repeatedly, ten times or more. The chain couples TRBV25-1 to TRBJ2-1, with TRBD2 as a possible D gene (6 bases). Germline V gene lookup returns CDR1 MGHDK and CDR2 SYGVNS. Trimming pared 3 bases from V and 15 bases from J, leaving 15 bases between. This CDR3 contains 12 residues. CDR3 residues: CASSDSLASWFF. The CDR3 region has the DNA TGTGCCAGCAGTGACTCTCTAGCGAGTTGGTTCTTC. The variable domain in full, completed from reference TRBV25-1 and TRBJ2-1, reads EADIYQTPRYLVIGTGKKITLECSQTMGHDKMYWYQQDPGMELHLIHYSYGVNSTEKGDLSSESTVSRIRTEHFPLTLESARPSHTSQYLCASSDSLASWFFGPGTRLTVL.

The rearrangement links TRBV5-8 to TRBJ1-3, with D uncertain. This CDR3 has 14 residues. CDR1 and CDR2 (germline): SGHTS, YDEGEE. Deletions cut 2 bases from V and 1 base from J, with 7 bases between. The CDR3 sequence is CASSFAGSGNTIYF. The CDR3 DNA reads TGTGCCAGCAGCTTTGCGGGGTCTGGAAACACCATATATTTT. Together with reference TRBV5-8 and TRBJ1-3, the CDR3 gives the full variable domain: EAGVTQSPTHLIKTRGQQATLRCSPISGHTSVYWYQQALGLGLQFLLWYDEGEERNRGNFPPRFSGRQFPNYSSELNVNALELEDSALYLCASSFAGSGNTIYFGEGSWLTVV.

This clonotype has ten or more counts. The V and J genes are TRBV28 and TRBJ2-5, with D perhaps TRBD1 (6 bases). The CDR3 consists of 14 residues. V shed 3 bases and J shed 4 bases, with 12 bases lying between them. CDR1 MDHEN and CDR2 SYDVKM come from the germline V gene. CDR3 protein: CASSFSDSLETQYF. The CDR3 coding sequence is TGTGCCAGCAGTTTCTCGGACAGTTTAGAGACCCAGTACTTC. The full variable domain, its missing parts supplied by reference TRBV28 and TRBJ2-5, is DVKVTQSSRYLVKRTGEKVFLECVQDMDHENMFWYRQDPGLGLRLIYFSYDVKMKEKGDIPEGYSVSREKKERFSLILESASTNQTSMYLCASSFSDSLETQYFGPGTRLLVL.

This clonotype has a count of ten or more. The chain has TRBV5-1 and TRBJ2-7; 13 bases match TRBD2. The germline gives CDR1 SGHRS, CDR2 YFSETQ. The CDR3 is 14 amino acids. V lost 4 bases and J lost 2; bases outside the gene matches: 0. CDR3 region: CASSGTSGAYEQYF. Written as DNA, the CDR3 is TGCGCCAGCAGCGGGACTAGCGGGGCCTACGAGCAGTACTTC.

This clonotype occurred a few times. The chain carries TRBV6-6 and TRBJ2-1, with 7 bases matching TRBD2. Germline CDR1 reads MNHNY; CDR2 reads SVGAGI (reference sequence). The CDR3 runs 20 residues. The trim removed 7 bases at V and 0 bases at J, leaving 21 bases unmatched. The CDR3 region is CASKNPQSSGVQSSYNEQFF. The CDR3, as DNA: TGTGCCAGCAAAAACCCCCAGTCTAGCGGAGTACAGAGCTCCTACAATGAGCAGTTCTTC.

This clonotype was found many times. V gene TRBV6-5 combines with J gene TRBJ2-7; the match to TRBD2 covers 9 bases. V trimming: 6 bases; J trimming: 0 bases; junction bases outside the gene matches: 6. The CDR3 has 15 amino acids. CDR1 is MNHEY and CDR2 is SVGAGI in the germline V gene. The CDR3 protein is CASSQTSGPSYEQYF. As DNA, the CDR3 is TGTGCCAGCAGCCAGACTAGCGGCCCCTCCTACGAGCAGTACTTC.

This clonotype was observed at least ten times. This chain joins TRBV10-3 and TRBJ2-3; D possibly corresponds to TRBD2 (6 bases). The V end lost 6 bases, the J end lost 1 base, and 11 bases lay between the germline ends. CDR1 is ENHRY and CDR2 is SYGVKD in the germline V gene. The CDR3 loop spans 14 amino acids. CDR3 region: CAISAGTRTDTQYF. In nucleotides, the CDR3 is TGTGCCATCAGCGCCGGGACTCGCACAGATACGCAGTATTTT.

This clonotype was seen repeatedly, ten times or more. As DNA, the CDR3 is TGCGCCAGCGGTATAAATTTGGGGTATGGCTACACCTTC. This gives the protein CASGINLGYGYTF. V and J are TRBV5-1 and TRBJ1-2; D is uncertain. This CDR3 region has 13 residues. V lost 7 bases to trimming and J lost 5 bases, with 15 bases between them. Germline CDR1 is SGHRS and CDR2 is YFSETQ.

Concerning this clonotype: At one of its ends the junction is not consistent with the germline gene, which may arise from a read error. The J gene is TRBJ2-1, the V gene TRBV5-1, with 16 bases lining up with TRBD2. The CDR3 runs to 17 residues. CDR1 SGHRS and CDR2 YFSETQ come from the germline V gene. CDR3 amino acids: CASSTGTSGRAMGEKLF. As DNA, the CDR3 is TGCGCCAGCAGCACCGGGACTAGCGGGAGGGCCATGGGTGAGAAGTTATTC. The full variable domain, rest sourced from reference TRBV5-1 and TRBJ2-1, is KAGVTQTPRYLIKTRGQQVTLSCSPISGHRSVSWYQQTPGQGLQFLFEYFSETQRNKGNFPGRFSGRQFSNSRSEMNVSTLELGDSALYLCASSTGTSGRAMGEKLFGPGTRLTVL.

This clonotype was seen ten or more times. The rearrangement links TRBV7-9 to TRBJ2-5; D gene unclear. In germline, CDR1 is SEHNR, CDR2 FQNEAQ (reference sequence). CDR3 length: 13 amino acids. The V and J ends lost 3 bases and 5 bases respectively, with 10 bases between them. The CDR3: CASSLWGGETQYF. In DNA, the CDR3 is TGTGCCAGCAGCTTGTGGGGTGGGGAGACCCAGTACTTC.

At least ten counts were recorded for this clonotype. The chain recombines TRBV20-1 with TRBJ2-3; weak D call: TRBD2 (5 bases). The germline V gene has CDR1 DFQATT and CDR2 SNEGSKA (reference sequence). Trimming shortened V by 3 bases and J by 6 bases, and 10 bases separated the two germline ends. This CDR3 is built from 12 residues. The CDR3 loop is CSASPGVDTQYF. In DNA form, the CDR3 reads TGCAGTGCTAGTCCCGGGGTGGATACGCAGTATTTT.

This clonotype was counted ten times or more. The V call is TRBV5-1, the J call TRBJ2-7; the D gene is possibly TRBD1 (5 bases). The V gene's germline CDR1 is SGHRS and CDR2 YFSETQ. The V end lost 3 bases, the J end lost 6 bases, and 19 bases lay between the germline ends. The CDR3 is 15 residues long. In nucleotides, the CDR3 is TGCGCCAGCAGCTCCGTCCCCGGCCAGGGCGGCGAGCAGTACTTC. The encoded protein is CASSSVPGQGGEQYF.